This TCR beta chain was sequenced for a study of cytomegalovirus exposure and HLA in healthy donors. Study-level findings and limits: Clusters of TCRs from the first cohort tended to co-occur in the approximately 120 validation repertoires (as a later analysis found). Reports showed the classifier diagnosing cytomegalovirus status with high specificity and sensitivity. The study listed about 150 cytomegalovirus-associated TCR beta chains.

Sequenced by immunoSEQ multiplex PCR; TCRdb stores in-frame clones only, minus some. The data show 200,000 to 250,000 clones, approximately 80% seen once. Trimming left V 5 bases short and J 2 bases short, with 6 bases between. Germline V gene lookup returns CDR1 GTSNPN and CDR2 SVGIG (reference sequence). The CDR3 runs 12 residues. Regarding this clone: What it binds is not known.

The clonotype was recovered from a woman in her 30s in good health and CMV-seropositive. Sequencing was carried out using PBMCs. The chain combines TRBV30 with TRBJ1-4; perhaps TRBD1 as D (5 bases). Here the CDR3 reads CAWSGTNEKLFF. CDR3 nucleotide sequence: TGTGCCTGGTCAGGGACTAATGAAAAACTGTTTTTT.